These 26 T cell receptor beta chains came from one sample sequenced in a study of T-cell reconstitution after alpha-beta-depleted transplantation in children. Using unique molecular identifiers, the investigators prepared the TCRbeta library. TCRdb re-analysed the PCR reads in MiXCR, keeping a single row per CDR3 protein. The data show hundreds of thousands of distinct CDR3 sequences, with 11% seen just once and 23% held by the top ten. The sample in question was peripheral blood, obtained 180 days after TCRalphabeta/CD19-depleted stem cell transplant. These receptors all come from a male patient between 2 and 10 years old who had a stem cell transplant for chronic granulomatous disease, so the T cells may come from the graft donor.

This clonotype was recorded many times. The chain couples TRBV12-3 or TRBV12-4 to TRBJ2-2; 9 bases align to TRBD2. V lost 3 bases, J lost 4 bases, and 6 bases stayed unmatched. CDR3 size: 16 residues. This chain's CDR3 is CASSLSGGSGTGELFF. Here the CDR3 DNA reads TGTGCCAGCAGTTTGAGCGGGGGGTCGGGCACCGGGGAGCTGTTTTTT.

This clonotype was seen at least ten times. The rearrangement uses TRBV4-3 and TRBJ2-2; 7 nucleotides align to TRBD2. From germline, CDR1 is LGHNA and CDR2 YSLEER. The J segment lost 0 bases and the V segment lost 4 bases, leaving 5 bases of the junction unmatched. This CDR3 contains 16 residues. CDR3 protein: CASSPVAGANTGELFF. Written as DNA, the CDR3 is TGCGCCAGCAGCCCCGTGGCGGGGGCGAACACCGGGGAGCTGTTTTTT.

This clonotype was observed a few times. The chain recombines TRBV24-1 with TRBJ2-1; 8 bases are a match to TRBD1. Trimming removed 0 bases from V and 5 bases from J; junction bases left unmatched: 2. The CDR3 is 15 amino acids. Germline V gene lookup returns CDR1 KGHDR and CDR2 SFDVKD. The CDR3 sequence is CATSDLGDRNNEQFF. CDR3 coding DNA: TGTGCCACCAGTGATTTGGGGGACAGGAACAATGAGCAGTTCTTC.

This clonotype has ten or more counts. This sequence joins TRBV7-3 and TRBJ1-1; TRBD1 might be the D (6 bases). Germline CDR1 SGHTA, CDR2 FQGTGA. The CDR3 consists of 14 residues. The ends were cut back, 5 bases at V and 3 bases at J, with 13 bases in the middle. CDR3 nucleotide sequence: TGTGCCAGCAGCAACCTGGGGGCCGACACTGAAGCTTTCTTT. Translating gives CASSNLGADTEAFF.

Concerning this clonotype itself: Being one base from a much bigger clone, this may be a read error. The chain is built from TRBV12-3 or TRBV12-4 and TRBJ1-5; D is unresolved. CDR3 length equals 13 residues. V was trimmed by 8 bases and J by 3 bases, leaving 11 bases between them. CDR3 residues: CASCSGNNQPQHF. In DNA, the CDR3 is TGTGCCAGCTGTTCAGGAAACAATCAGCCCCAGCATTTT.

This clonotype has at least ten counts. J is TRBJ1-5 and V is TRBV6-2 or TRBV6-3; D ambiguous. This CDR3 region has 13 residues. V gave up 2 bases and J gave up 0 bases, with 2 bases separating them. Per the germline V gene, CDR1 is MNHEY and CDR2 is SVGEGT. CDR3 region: CASSYISNQPQHF. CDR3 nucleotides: TGTGCCAGCAGTTACATTAGCAATCAGCCCCAGCATTTT.

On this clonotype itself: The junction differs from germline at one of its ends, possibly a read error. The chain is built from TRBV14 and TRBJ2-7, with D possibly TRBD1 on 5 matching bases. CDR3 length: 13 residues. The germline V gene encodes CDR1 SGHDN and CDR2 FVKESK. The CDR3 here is CDSSPQGRPEQYF. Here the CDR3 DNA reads TGTGACAGCAGCCCCCAGGGTCGTCCCGAGCAGTACTTC. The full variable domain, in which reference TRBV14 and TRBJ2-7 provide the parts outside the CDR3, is EAGVTQFPSHSVIEKGQTVTLRCDPISGHDNLYWYRRVMGKEIKFLLHFVKESKQDESGMPNNRFLAERTGGTYSTLKVQPAELEDSGVYFCDSSPQGRPEQYFGPGTRLTVT.

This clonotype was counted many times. CDR3 in amino acids: CASSLDRIGSGELFF. The CDR3 DNA is TGCGCCAGCAGCTTGGACCGAATCGGTAGCGGGGAGCTGTTTTTT. This chain joins TRBV5-1 and TRBJ2-2; no firm D call. V lost 0 bases and J lost 7, with 13 bases in between. The germline V gene has CDR1 SGHRS and CDR2 YFSETQ. The CDR3 is 15 residues long.

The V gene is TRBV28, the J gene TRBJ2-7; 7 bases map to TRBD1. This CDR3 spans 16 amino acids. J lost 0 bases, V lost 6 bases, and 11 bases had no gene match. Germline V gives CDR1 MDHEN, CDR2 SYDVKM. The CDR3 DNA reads TGTGCCAGCAGGCCACCTAGGGGGCCTGGCTCCTACGAGCAGTACTTC. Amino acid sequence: CASRPPRGPGSYEQYF.

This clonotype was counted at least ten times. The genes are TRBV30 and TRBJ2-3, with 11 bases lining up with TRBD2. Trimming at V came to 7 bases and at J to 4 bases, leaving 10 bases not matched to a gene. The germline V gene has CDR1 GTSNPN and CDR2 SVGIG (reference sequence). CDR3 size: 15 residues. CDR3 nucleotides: TGTGCCTCAACTTTAGCGGGAGGGCCACCAGATACGCAGTATTTT. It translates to CASTLAGGPPDTQYF.

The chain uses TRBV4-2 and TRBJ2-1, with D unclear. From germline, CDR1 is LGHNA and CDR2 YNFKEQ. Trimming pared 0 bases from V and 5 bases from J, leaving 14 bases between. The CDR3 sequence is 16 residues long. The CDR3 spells CASSQDFPRTHNEQFF. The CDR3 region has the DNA TGTGCCAGCAGCCAAGATTTCCCAAGGACCCACAATGAGCAGTTCTTC.

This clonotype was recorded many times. The DNA of the CDR3 is TGTGCCAGCAGTCGGTACAGGGGCGCATCTAACACTGAAGCTTTCTTT. Translation: CASSRYRGASNTEAFF. The chain recombines TRBV12-3 or TRBV12-4 with TRBJ1-1; 7 nucleotides line up with TRBD1. V shed 5 bases, J shed 2 bases, and the junction held 11 bases outside the gene matches. The CDR3 has 16 amino acids.

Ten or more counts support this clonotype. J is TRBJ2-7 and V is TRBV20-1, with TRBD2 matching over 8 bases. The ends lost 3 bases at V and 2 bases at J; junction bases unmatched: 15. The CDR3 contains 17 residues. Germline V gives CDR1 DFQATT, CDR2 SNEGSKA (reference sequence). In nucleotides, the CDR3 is TGCAGTGCTAGTTACCGGGGGGGGAGTATGACGCCCTACGAGCAGTACTTC. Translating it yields CSASYRGGSMTPYEQYF.

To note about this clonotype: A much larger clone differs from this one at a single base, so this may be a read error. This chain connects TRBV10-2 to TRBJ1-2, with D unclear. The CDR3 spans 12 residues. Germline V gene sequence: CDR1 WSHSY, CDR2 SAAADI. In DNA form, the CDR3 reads TGCGCCAGCAGTGATACAGAGTATGGCGACACCTTC. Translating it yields CASSDTEYGDTF.

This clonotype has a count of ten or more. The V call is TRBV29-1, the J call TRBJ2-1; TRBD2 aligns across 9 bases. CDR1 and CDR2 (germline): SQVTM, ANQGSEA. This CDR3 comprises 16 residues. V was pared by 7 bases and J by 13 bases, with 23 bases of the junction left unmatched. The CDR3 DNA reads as TGCAGCGAGGGACCCCTTCTGGCGGGAGGGCCCCGGGTCCAGTTCTTC. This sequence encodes CSEGPLLAGGPRVQFF.

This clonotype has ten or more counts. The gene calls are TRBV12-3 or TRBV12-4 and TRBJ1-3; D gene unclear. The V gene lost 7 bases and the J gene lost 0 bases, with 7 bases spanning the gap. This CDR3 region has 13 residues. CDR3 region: CASTGYSGNTIYF. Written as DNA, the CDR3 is TGTGCCAGCACGGGGTACTCTGGAAACACCATATATTTT.

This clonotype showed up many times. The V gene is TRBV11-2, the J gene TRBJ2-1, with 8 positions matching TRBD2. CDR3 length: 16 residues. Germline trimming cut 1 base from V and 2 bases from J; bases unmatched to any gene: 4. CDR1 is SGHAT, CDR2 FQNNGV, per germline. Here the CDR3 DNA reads TGTGCCAGCAGCTTAGCGGGAGGGATAACCTACAATGAGCAGTTCTTC. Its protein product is CASSLAGGITYNEQFF.

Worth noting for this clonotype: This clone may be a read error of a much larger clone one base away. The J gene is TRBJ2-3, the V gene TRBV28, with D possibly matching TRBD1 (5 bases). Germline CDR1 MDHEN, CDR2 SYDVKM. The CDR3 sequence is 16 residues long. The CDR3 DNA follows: TGTGTCAGCAGTTTTTTAATCCCGACAGCGCGAGATACGCAGTATTTT. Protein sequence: CVSSFLIPTARDTQYF. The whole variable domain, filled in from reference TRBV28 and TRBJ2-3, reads DVKVTQSSRYLVKRTGEKVFLECVQDMDHENMFWYRQDPGLGLRLIYFSYDVKMKEKGDIPEGYSVSREKKERFSLILESASTNQTSMYLCVSSFLIPTARDTQYFGPGTRLTVL.

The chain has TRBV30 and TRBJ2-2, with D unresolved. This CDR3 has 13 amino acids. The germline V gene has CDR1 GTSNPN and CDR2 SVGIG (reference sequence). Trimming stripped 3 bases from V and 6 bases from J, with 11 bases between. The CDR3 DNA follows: TGTGCCTGGAGGGGGATCGCCCCCGGGGAGCTGTTTTTT. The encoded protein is CAWRGIAPGELFF.

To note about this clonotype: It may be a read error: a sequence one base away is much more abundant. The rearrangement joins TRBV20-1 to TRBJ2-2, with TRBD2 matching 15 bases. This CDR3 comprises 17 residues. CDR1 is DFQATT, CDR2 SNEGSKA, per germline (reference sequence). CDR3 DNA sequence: TGCAGTGCTAAGGGACTAGCGGGGGGCGCGAACACCGGGGAGCTGCTTTTT. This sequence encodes CSAKGLAGGANTGELLF.

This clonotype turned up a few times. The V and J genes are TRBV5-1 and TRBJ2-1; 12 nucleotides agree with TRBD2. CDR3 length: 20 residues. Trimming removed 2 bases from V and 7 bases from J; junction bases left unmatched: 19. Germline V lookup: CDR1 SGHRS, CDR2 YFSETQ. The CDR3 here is CASSFFPGLAGPMGGNEQFF. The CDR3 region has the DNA TGCGCCAGCAGCTTTTTTCCTGGACTAGCGGGGCCGATGGGGGGGAATGAGCAGTTCTTC.

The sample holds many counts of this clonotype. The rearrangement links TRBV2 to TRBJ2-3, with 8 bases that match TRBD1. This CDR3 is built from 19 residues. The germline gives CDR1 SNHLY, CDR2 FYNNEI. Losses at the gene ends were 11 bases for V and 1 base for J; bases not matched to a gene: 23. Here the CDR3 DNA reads TGTGCCGGAACCCGGAGACCAGGGGGCGCCCCAATTGGCACAGATACGCAGTATTTT. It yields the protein CAGTRRPGGAPIGTDTQYF. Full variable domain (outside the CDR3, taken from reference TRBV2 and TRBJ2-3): EPEVTQTPSHQVTQMGQEVILRCVPISNHLYFYWYRQILGQKVEFLVSFYNNEISEKSEIFDDQFSVERPDGSNFTLKIRSTKLEDSAMYFCAGTRRPGGAPIGTDTQYFGPGTRLTVL.

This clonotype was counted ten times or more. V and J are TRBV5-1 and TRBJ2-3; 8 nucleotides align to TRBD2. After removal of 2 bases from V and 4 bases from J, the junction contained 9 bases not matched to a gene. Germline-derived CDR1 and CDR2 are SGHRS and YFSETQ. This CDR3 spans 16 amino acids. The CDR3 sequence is CASSFGDSGIADTQYF. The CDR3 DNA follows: TGCGCCAGCAGCTTCGGGGATAGCGGGATCGCAGATACGCAGTATTTT.

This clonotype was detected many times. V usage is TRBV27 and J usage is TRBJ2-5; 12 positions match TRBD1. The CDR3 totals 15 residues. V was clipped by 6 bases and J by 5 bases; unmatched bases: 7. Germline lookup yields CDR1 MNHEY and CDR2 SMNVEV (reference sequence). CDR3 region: CASSSGTGGEETQYF. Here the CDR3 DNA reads TGTGCCAGCAGCTCCGGGACAGGGGGCGAGGAGACCCAGTACTTC.

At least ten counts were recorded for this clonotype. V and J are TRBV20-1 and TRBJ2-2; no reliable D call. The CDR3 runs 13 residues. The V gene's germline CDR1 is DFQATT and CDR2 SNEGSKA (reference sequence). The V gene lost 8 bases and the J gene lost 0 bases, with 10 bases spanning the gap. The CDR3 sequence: CSWRNANTGELFF. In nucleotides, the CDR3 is TGCAGTTGGCGAAACGCGAACACCGGGGAGCTGTTTTTT.

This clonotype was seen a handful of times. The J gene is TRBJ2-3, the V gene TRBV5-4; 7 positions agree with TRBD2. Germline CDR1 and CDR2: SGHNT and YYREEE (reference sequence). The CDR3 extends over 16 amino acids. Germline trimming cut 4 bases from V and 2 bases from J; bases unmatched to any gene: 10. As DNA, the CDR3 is TGTGCCAGCAGCCGCGTGGCTAGCGGCTTCACAGATACGCAGTATTTT. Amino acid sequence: CASSRVASGFTDTQYF.